Many counts were recorded for the clone carrying this TCR beta chain. This sample is part of a study of molecular identifiers for immune sequencing clone quantification. TCRdb passed the PCR reads through MiXCR, listing each CDR3 protein once. The sample includes 250,000 to 350,000 distinct CDR3 sequences, around a fifth of them seen just once. The V gene's germline CDR1 is MNHEY and CDR2 SVGEGT. The CDR3 covers 13 residues. The V and J ends lost 7 bases and 7 bases respectively, with 14 bases between them. The TCR was taken from a human donor in good health. Some libraries in this study had Jurkat cell RNA spiked in. The sequenced sample was naive CD8+ T cells from blood, with Jurkat cell RNA spiked in. Described subset: FACS-sorted CD8+CD4-CCR7+CD45RA+ naive T cells. The chain has TRBV6-2 or TRBV6-3 and TRBJ2-1, with D possibly called TRBD1 or TRBD2 (5 bases each). The CDR3 is CASNVGVGNEQFF. The CDR3 DNA reads TGTGCCAGCAATGTGGGGGTCGGGAATGAGCAGTTCTTC.